This section outlines one TCR beta chain sequence together with its context. Then a second PCR, running roughly 6 to 12 cycles, was carried out with a sample-barcoded 5' primer and a J-beta primer mix. TCRdb recomputed calls from the 5' RACE reads with MiXCR, one row per CDR3 protein. The sample lists roughly 1.5 million distinct CDR3 sequences, roughly 43% occurring once. This entry comes from a study of blood T cells in healthy people across ages. The V gene lost 5 bases and the J gene lost 0 bases, with 11 bases spanning the gap. The CDR3 contains 15 residues. Germline V gene sequence: CDR1 SEHNR, CDR2 FQNEAQ (reference sequence).

Sequenced: blood. This receptor was identified in a woman younger than 35 in good health. The J gene is TRBJ2-1, the V gene TRBV7-9; perhaps TRBD1 as D (6 bases). The CDR3 DNA reads as TGTGCCAGCAGCCACAGGGTGAGCTCCTACAATGAGCAGTTCTTC. Translating it yields CASSHRVSSYNEQFF.